A single sample is the source of the 13 T cell receptor beta chains below, sequenced in a study of response to subunit inactivated influenza vaccine. TCRdb called the RT-PCR reads again in MiXCR, with one record for every CDR3 protein. Of 650,000 or so distinct CDR3 sequences listed, 12% to 15% were seen once; the top ten hold less than 9%. The sequencing used PBMCs from blood, collected 14 days before vaccination. Receptors were obtained from a man aged 50 or older who received an inactivated influenza vaccine.

This clonotype has at least ten counts. The chain combines TRBV27 with TRBJ1-5, with D hard to call. Germline-derived CDR1 and CDR2 are MNHEY and SMNVEV (reference sequence). Trimming shortened V by 5 bases and J by 6 bases, and 11 bases separated the two germline ends. This CDR3 has 13 amino acids. The CDR3 protein is CASSALFGQPQHF. For the CDR3, the DNA is TGTGCCAGCAGTGCCCTATTTGGTCAGCCCCAGCATTTT.

This clonotype has only a few counts. This chain uses TRBV3-1 with TRBJ2-1, with 8 bases fitting TRBD2. V gave up 3 bases and J gave up 7 bases; unmatched junction bases: 5. Germline assignment: CDR1 LGHDT and CDR2 YNNKEL (reference sequence). The CDR3 consists of 14 residues. The chain's CDR3 is CASSQSGGMNEQFF. The CDR3 DNA reads TGTGCCAGCAGCCAGAGCGGGGGCATGAATGAGCAGTTCTTC.

The rearrangement links TRBV28 to TRBJ2-1; either TRBD1 or TRBD2 may fit D (5 bases each). Trimming pared 6 bases from V and 8 bases from J, leaving 23 bases between. Germline V gene lookup returns CDR1 MDHEN and CDR2 SYDVKM. The CDR3 spans 16 residues. CDR3 protein: CASRPPGTSNKDEQFF. The CDR3, as DNA: TGTGCCAGCAGACCGCCCGGGACCTCGAACAAGGATGAGCAGTTCTTC.

The chain recombines TRBV7-2 with TRBJ2-1; 9 bases map to TRBD2. V lost 5 bases to trimming and J lost 5 bases; unmatched junction nucleotides: 10. Germline CDR1 SGHTA, CDR2 FQGNSA. The CDR3 loop spans 16 amino acids. The CDR3 bases are TGTGCCAGCAGCCGTGTAGGGCTAGCGGGGAACAATGAGCAGTTCTTC. It specifies CASSRVGLAGNNEQFF.

This clonotype has a count of ten or more. The chain links TRBV20-1 to TRBJ2-1; 11 bases map to TRBD2. The CDR3 is 13 residues long. CDR1 and CDR2 (germline): DFQATT, SNEGSKA (reference sequence). V shed 0 bases and J 14 bases; nucleotides not matched to a gene: 6. The CDR3 is CSARETRLAGKFF. Written as DNA, the CDR3 is TGCAGTGCTAGAGAAACCCGACTAGCGGGGAAGTTCTTC.

This clonotype was counted a few times. J is TRBJ1-1 and V is TRBV3-1, with 11 bases aligning to TRBD1. V lost 3 bases and J lost 3; bases outside the gene matches: 3. Germline V gene lookup returns CDR1 LGHDT and CDR2 YNNKEL (reference sequence). The CDR3 runs 15 residues. The CDR3, as DNA: TGTGCCAGCAGCCATTCGGGACAGGGGGACACTGAAGCTTTCTTT. Its protein is CASSHSGQGDTEAFF.

This clonotype was counted between two and nine times. This chain connects TRBV7-8 to TRBJ2-2; D unresolved. This CDR3 spans 14 amino acids. The germline V gene has CDR1 SGHVS and CDR2 FQNEAQ. Trimming left V 5 bases short and J 6 bases short, with 13 bases between. CDR3 loop: CASSPLPNPGELFF. Written as DNA, the CDR3 is TGTGCCAGCAGCCCTCTTCCCAATCCCGGGGAGCTGTTTTTT.

This clonotype was picked up a small number of times. The chain links TRBV9 to TRBJ2-1; 9 bases are a match to TRBD1. The CDR3 is 15 residues long. CDR1 and CDR2 from the germline V gene are SGDLS and YYNGEE. Trimming removed 4 bases from V and 3 bases from J; junction bases left unmatched: 5. Here the CDR3 DNA reads TGTGCCAGCAGCACGGGGACAGGGTACTACAATGAGCAGTTCTTC. Its protein is CASSTGTGYYNEQFF.

The genes are TRBV20-1 and TRBJ2-7; 16 bases line up with TRBD2. This CDR3 region has 17 residues. Germline CDR1 DFQATT, CDR2 SNEGSKA (reference sequence). CDR3 coding DNA: TGCAGGACCGAATTTCCTGGGACTAGCGGGAGGGTCCCCGAGCAGTACTTC. It codes for CRTEFPGTSGRVPEQYF.

The chain joins TRBV7-7 to TRBJ2-1, with TRBD1 matching 9 bases. Germline V CDR1 and CDR2: SSHAT, FNYEAQ (reference sequence). The J segment lost 2 bases and the V segment lost 2 bases, leaving 4 bases of the junction unmatched. The CDR3 totals 16 residues. The CDR3 sequence is CASSLSGTGTYNEQFF. The CDR3 coding sequence is TGTGCCAGCAGCTTATCCGGGACAGGGACCTACAATGAGCAGTTCTTC.

This clonotype was counted a few times. V and J are TRBV20-1 and TRBJ1-2; TRBD1 matches 8 bases. This CDR3 has 14 amino acids. With 2 bases clipped from V and 7 bases from J, the junction kept 9 bases outside the gene matches. In germline, CDR1 is DFQATT, CDR2 SNEGSKA (reference sequence). As DNA, the CDR3 is TGCAGTGCTAGAACGGCAGGGGGCCTATCTGGCTACACCTTC. This translates into CSARTAGGLSGYTF.

V is TRBV2 and J is TRBJ2-5, with unresolved D. This CDR3 comprises 14 residues. CDR1 and CDR2 (germline): SNHLY, FYNNEI. V was shortened by 4 bases and J by 0 bases, with 9 bases between the two germline ends. The CDR3 region has the DNA TGTGCCAGCAGTGTGTCGCTCAACCAAGAGACCCAGTACTTC. It yields the protein CASSVSLNQETQYF.

This clonotype was recorded at least ten times. The V call is TRBV29-1, the J call TRBJ1-4; 7 bases fit TRBD1. This CDR3 comprises 12 residues. Germline assignment: CDR1 SQVTM and CDR2 ANQGSEA. The ends lost 7 bases at V and 5 bases at J; junction bases unmatched: 4. This CDR3 reads CSGGQTNEKLFF. CDR3 nucleotides: TGCAGCGGGGGACAGACGAATGAAAAACTGTTTTTT.